The rows below give T cell receptor beta chains drawn from one sample of a study of blood T cells in healthy people across ages. TCRdb ran MiXCR on the 5' RACE reads and lists one entry per CDR3 protein. The data show some 1.6 million distinct CDR3 sequences, about 35% seen once. The sample comprised blood. The receptor source for this set is a woman aged 30 to 39 in good health. Each CDR3 is given with its conserved first and last residue. A D gene is named only where the DNA matches it firmly. Clone size is given for some rows only: seen once, a few or many times, or a class if the clone is expanded.

J gene: TRBJ2-1
clone size: few
V gene: TRBV7-9
D gene: .
CDR3 DNA: TGTGCCAGCAGCCTAGAGGGTAGTACTGACTCCTACAATGAGCAGTTCTTC
CDR3 protein: CASSLEGSTDSYNEQFF

J gene: TRBJ2-1
clone size: few
V gene: TRBV4-1
D gene: TRBD1
CDR3 DNA: TGCGCCAGCAGCCTCCGGGGACAGGGGGCCGTTCACTCCTACAATGAGCAGTTCTTC
CDR3 protein: CASSLRGQGAVHSYNEQFF

J gene: TRBJ2-1
clone size: few
V gene: TRBV15
D gene: .
CDR3 DNA: TGTGCCACCAGCAGACCTTTCAATGAGCAGTTCTTC
CDR3 protein: CATSRPFNEQFF

J gene: TRBJ1-5
clone size: .
V gene: TRBV6-4
D gene: .
CDR3 DNA: TGTGCCTGCAGTGACTCTCATGGTCAGCCCCAGCATTTT
CDR3 protein: CACSDSHGQPQHF

J gene: TRBJ1-5
clone size: .
V gene: TRBV10-3
D gene: .
CDR3 DNA: TGTGCCATCTCCGAAGGGGGGTCAAAGCAGCCCCAGCATTTT
CDR3 protein: CAISEGGSKQPQHF

J gene: TRBJ1-2
clone size: .
V gene: TRBV7-9
D gene: .
CDR3 DNA: TGTGCCAGCAGCTTGGAAGGCCCCCCCCGTTACTATGGCTACACCTTC
CDR3 protein: CASSLEGPPRYYGYTF

J gene: TRBJ2-3
clone size: .
V gene: TRBV7-6
D gene: TRBD2
CDR3 DNA: TGTGCCAGCAGCTTAGCCAGGGCGGGAGGTAGAGATACGCAGTATTTT
CDR3 protein: CASSLARAGGRDTQYF

J gene: TRBJ1-2
clone size: .
V gene: TRBV18
D gene: .
CDR3 DNA: TGTGCCAGCCCCCCCGGAGATCGTGACTACACCTTC
CDR3 protein: CASPPGDRDYTF

J gene: TRBJ2-3
clone size: .
V gene: TRBV9
D gene: TRBD2
CDR3 DNA: TGTGCCAGCAGCGAAGGGACTAGCGGGACGACAGATACGCAGTATTTT
CDR3 protein: CASSEGTSGTTDTQYF

J gene: TRBJ1-5
clone size: .
V gene: TRBV4-1
D gene: .
CDR3 DNA: TGCGCCAGCAGCCAGCGGGATTATCAGCCCCAGCATTTT
CDR3 protein: CASSQRDYQPQHF

J gene: TRBJ2-4
clone size: .
V gene: TRBV6-1
D gene: .
CDR3 DNA: TGTGCCAGCAGTCGCGGGTGGATGACGAGTCTAGCCAAAAACATTCAGTACTTC
CDR3 protein: CASSRGWMTSLAKNIQYF

J gene: TRBJ1-1
clone size: .
V gene: TRBV7-2
D gene: .
CDR3 DNA: TGTGCCAGCAGTCGTTTGGGGCTTACGTCGTTCACTGAAGCTTTCTTT
CDR3 protein: CASSRLGLTSFTEAFF

J gene: TRBJ2-7
clone size: many
V gene: TRBV10-3
D gene: TRBD2
CDR3 DNA: TGTGCCATCAGTGAGCTAGCGGGAGGGCCCTACGAGCAGTACTTC
CDR3 protein: CAISELAGGPYEQYF

J gene: TRBJ1-2
clone size: few
V gene: TRBV5-4
D gene: .
CDR3 DNA: TGTGCCAGCAGCTCAGCCGGGACGGCGGGGGGCTACACCTTC
CDR3 protein: CASSSAGTAGGYTF

J gene: TRBJ2-7
clone size: few
V gene: TRBV12-3/TRBV12-4
D gene: .
CDR3 DNA: TGTGCCACCAGAATAGGCGGTTCCTACGAGCAGTACTTC
CDR3 protein: CATRIGGSYEQYF

J gene: TRBJ2-1
clone size: .
V gene: TRBV20-1
D gene: TRBD2
CDR3 DNA: TGCAGTGCTAGCGCCGGGACTAGTTTTTCCTTGAATGAGCAGTTCTTC
CDR3 protein: CSASAGTSFSLNEQFF

J gene: TRBJ2-3
clone size: .
V gene: TRBV7-9
D gene: TRBD2
CDR3 DNA: TGTGCCAGCAGCCCGAGAATGAGCGGGGGGAACACAGATACGCAGTATTTT
CDR3 protein: CASSPRMSGGNTDTQYF

J gene: TRBJ1-1
clone size: .
V gene: TRBV21-1
D gene: .
CDR3 DNA: TGTGCCAGCAGCAAAGGATATGGAAAGGTGAACACTGAAGCTTTCTTT
CDR3 protein: CASSKGYGKVNTEAFF

J gene: TRBJ2-3
clone size: many
V gene: TRBV29-1
D gene: .
CDR3 DNA: TGCAGCGTTACCCCTATACCTAGCACAGATACGCAGTATTTT
CDR3 protein: CSVTPIPSTDTQYF

J gene: TRBJ2-7
clone size: .
V gene: TRBV4-2
D gene: TRBD2
CDR3 DNA: TGTGCCAGCAGCCAAGGGGAGGGCCTTGACAATGAGCAGTACTTC
CDR3 protein: CASSQGEGLDNEQYF

J gene: TRBJ1-2
clone size: .
V gene: TRBV20-1
D gene: .
CDR3 DNA: TGCAGTGCTAGAGCGCCGGCTACTCGCTATGGCTACACCTTC
CDR3 protein: CSARAPATRYGYTF

J gene: TRBJ1-1
clone size: .
V gene: TRBV18
D gene: .
CDR3 DNA: TGTGCCAGCTCACCACCGACGGGGGGGCACACTGAAGCTTTCTTT
CDR3 protein: CASSPPTGGHTEAFF